This TCR beta chain was identified in a study of cytomegalovirus exposure and HLA in healthy donors. With 6 bases removed from V and 1 base from J, the gap between germline ends came to 10 bases. CDR3 length equals 13 residues. Per germline, CDR1 MDHEN and CDR2 SYDVKM. The PCR employed 60 Vbeta primers together with 13 Jbeta primers. Study processing details: It was a later analysis that counted roughly 80 million unique TCR beta chains, of which some 12 million were shared. The table came from immunoSEQ multiplex PCR; TCRdb's copy has only in-frame clones and leaves some out. The V and J calls and clone size were taken over from that table, and D and trimming were inferred from the DNA. The table includes about 120,000 clones, more than 60% detected once. This clone was observed a few times.

Sequencing was done on a sample of PBMCs. This chain connects TRBV28 to TRBJ2-7, with D possibly being TRBD1 (5 bases). This receptor was obtained from a man younger than 45 in good health and CMV-seronegative. CDR3 residues: CASSPTGSYEQYF. The CDR3 nucleotides read TGTGCCAGCAGCCCCACAGGTTCCTACGAGCAGTACTTC.